These T cell receptor beta chains were read from a single sample in a study of cytomegalovirus exposure and HLA in healthy donors. The assay was immunoSEQ multiplex PCR, and TCRdb's table has in-frame clones only and misses some. The sample has roughly 100,000 clones; just under 70% are singletons. Input material: PBMCs. The receptor source for this set is a woman in her 50s in good health and CMV-seropositive. CDR3s include the opening cysteine and the closing phenylalanine or tryptophan. The D gene is left open where the match is weak. Clone size is stated in some rows and not others, as once, few, many or a class when expanded.

TGTGCCAGCAGCGTCCCCGCAGGGGGCGATGAGCAGTTCTTC | CASSVPAGGDEQFF | TRBD1 | TRBV9 | - | TRBJ2-1
TGCGCCACCTCAACAGGAGGGAGGCTGGCTGAAGCTTTCTTT | CATSTGGRLAEAFF | - | TRBV5-1 | - | TRBJ1-1
TGTGCCAGTAGTATCGGACTGGTGAGAGGGGAGACCCAGTACTTC | CASSIGLVRGETQYF | - | TRBV19 | - | TRBJ2-5
TGTGCCAGCAGCCAGGACAGCCATCAGCCCCAGCATTTT | CASSQDSHQPQHF | - | TRBV14 | - | TRBJ1-5
TGTGCCAGCAGACCGACAGGCTTTAGCACAGATACGCAGTATTTT | CASRPTGFSTDTQYF | - | TRBV6-1 | - | TRBJ2-3
TGTGCCATCAGTGAGTACGGACAGTCTGGAAACACCATATATTTT | CAISEYGQSGNTIYF | - | TRBV10-3 | - | TRBJ1-3
TGTGCCAGCAGCTACAATAGCGGGAGGAAGTACGAGCAGTACTTC | CASSYNSGRKYEQYF | - | TRBV12-1 | - | TRBJ2-7
TGTGCCACCAGCAGAGACCCTCCACCCGGGACAACCCAAGAGACCCAGTACTTC | CATSRDPPPGTTQETQYF | - | TRBV15 | once | TRBJ2-5
TGCGCCAGCAGCTTGCTCGTTAGCGGGAGTGCGGGTTCCTACGAGCAGTACTTC | CASSLLVSGSAGSYEQYF | TRBD2 | TRBV5-1 | - | TRBJ2-7
TGTGCCAGAACCTCCTGGGCGGGGAGATATCACGAGCAGTACTTC | CARTSWAGRYHEQYF | - | TRBV5-3 | - | TRBJ2-7
TGTGCCAGCAGCCAACAGGGTGGGGAGACCCAGTACTTC | CASSQQGGETQYF | - | TRBV6-5 | - | TRBJ2-5
TGTGCCAGCAGCTTAGTGCAGGGACTAGCGGGCGCCAGGCAGTTCTTC | CASSLVQGLAGARQFF | TRBD2 | TRBV7-9 | - | TRBJ2-1
TGTGCCAGCAGCCTGACGGGTGGGGAGCAGTACTTC | CASSLTGGEQYF | - | TRBV7-3 | - | TRBJ2-7
TGTGCCAGCAGCGAGGGAGGGGATACGCAGTATTTT | CASSEGGDTQYF | TRBD2 | TRBV14 | - | TRBJ2-3
TGTGCCAGCTCACCAATCTCCGCGGGAAGCTCCTACGAGCAGTACTTC | CASSPISAGSSYEQYF | - | TRBV18 | - | TRBJ2-7
TGTGCCATCGCGCGGGCAGAAGAGACCCAGTACTTC | CAIARAEETQYF | - | TRBV10-3 | once | TRBJ2-5
TGTGCCAGCAGCGAGACAGGGGGGGGGACCGGAGAGCTGTTTTTT | CASSETGGGTGELFF | TRBD1 | TRBV2 | - | TRBJ2-2
TGTGCCAGCAGTACGTCCGGGACAGACCAGCCCCAGCATTTT | CASSTSGTDQPQHF | TRBD1 | TRBV27 | - | TRBJ1-5
TGTGCCAGCAGCAGACAGGGGCTGAAAAGCTACGAGCAGTACTTC | CASSRQGLKSYEQYF | TRBD1 | TRBV6-5 | few | TRBJ2-7
TGTGCCAGCAGTTACTGGGCCGGCAACTATGGCTACACCTTC | CASSYWAGNYGYTF | - | TRBV6-5 | - | TRBJ1-2
TGTGCCAGCCTAGACGGAATCACAGATACGCAGTATTTT | CASLDGITDTQYF | - | TRBV25-1 | - | TRBJ2-3
TGTGCCAGCAACTGGGGCTCTAGGAGACATCGGAACACTGAAGCTTTCTTT | CASNWGSRRHRNTEAFF | - | TRBV11-2 | - | TRBJ1-1
TGTGCCAGCAGCTTACAGGGAGATCAGCCCCAGCATTTT | CASSLQGDQPQHF | - | TRBV5-4 | few | TRBJ1-5
TGCAGCGTCGTAGAGACAGGCACCGGGGAGCTGTTTTTT | CSVVETGTGELFF | - | TRBV29-1 | - | TRBJ2-2
TGTGCCAGCAGCAAAGGCCGGGCGGGGGACCGGTTCTTC | CASSKGRAGDRFF | - | TRBV21-1 | once | TRBJ2-1
TGTGCCAGACGAAGGGGCGAGCAGTACTTC | CARRRGEQYF | - | TRBV9 | - | TRBJ2-7
TGTGCCAGCAGTTACTCCGCTAGCGGGAGTCTAGAGCAGTACTTC | CASSYSASGSLEQYF | TRBD2 | TRBV6-5 | - | TRBJ2-7
TGTGCCAGCAGCCTGAACTATGGCTACACCTTC | CASSLNYGYTF | - | TRBV5-4 | - | TRBJ1-2
TGTGCTAGTGGTTTGCCTCCCGGGGACTGGCAAACTTCCTACGAGCAGTACTTC | CASGLPPGDWQTSYEQYF | - | TRBV12-5 | once | TRBJ2-7
TGTGCCAGCAGTGGGGGGGCTAGCGGGAGGTTGAGTGAGCAGTACTTC | CASSGGASGRLSEQYF | TRBD2 | TRBV28 | - | TRBJ2-7
TGCAGCGTTTGGATGGACAGGGGAGGAGATACGCAGTATTTT | CSVWMDRGGDTQYF | TRBD1 | TRBV29-1 | - | TRBJ2-3
TGTGCCAGCAGCTCATTAGGAGGACACAATGAGCAGTTCTTC | CASSSLGGHNEQFF | - | TRBV7-6 | - | TRBJ2-1
TGTGCCAGCCGTCCCAGGGACAGGGGATTCTACGAGCAGTACTTC | CASRPRDRGFYEQYF | TRBD1 | TRBV27 | - | TRBJ2-7
TGTGCTAGTGGTTTGGTAGGGACAGGGGTCCCTCATGGCTACACCTTC | CASGLVGTGVPHGYTF | TRBD1 | TRBV12-5 | once | TRBJ1-2
TGTGCCAGCAGCTTGGCCCCAGGCCGCACTGAAGCTTTCTTT | CASSLAPGRTEAFF | - | TRBV5-5 | - | TRBJ1-1
TGCGCCAGACAGGGTAGGGACACAGGTACGCAGTATTTT | CARQGRDTGTQYF | - | TRBV10-1 | few | TRBJ2-3
TGTGCGGCGGGGGGACTAGCGGTAATGCGCCCCTACGAGCAGTACTTC | CAAGGLAVMRPYEQYF | TRBD2 | TRBV28 | - | TRBJ2-7